This T cell receptor beta chain stems from a study of shared clonotypes between healthy human individuals. Findings of the study overall: Sharing across four donors was highest in naive CD4 (approximately 5%) and lowest in memory CD8 (roughly 0.4%). When compared with the clonotypes that were shared by all four sorted-subset donors, the non-shared clonotypes turned out to have lower generation probabilities.

Produced via immunoSEQ multiplex PCR; TCRdb's table is partial and in-frame only. The profile shows 2 million to 2.5 million clones, 80% to 95% of them singletons. The germline CDR1 and CDR2 sequences are SNHLY and FYNNEI. The CDR3 loop spans 15 amino acids. V lost 2 bases and J lost 4; bases outside the gene matches: 2. Note on this clone: No antigen is known for it.

V and J are TRBV2 and TRBJ2-5; 12 bases line up with TRBD2. Sequencing was carried out using naive CD4+ T cells from PBMCs. The subset here: CD45RA+ positively selected. The source is a man younger than 35 in good health. Some clones in this sample may be carry-over from other donors' samples. CDR3 DNA sequence: TGTGCCAGCAGTGAAAGGGGACTAGCGGGAGAGACCCAGTACTTC. Protein: CASSERGLAGETQYF.